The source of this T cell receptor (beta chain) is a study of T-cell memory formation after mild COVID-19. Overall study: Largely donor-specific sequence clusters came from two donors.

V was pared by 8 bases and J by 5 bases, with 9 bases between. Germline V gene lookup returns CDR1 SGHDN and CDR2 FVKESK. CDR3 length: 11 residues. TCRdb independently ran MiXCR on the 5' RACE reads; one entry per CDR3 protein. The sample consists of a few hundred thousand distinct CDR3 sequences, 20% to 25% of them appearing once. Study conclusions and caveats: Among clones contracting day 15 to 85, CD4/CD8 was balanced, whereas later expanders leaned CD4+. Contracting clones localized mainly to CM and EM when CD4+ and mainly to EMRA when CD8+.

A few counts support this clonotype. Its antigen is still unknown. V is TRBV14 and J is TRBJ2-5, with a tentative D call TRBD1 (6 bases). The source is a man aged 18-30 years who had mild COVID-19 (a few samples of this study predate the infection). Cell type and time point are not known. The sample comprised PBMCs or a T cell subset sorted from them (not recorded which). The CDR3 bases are TGTGCCAGCGCCAGGGGTGAGACCCAGTACTTC. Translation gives CASARGETQYF.